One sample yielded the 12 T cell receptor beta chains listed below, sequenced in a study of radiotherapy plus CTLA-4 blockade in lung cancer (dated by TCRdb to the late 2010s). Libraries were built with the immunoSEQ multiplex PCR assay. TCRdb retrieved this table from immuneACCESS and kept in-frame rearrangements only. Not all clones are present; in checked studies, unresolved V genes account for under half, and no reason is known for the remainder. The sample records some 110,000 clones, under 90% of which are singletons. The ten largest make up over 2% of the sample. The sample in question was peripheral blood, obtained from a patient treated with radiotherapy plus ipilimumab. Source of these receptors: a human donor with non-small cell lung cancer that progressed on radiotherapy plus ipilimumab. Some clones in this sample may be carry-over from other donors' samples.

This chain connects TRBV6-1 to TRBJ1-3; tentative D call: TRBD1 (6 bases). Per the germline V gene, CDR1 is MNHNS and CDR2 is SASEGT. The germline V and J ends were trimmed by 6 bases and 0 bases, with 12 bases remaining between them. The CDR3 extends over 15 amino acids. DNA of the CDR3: TGTGCCAGCAGGACGGGGACAAACTCTGGAAACACCATATATTTT. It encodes CASRTGTNSGNTIYF.

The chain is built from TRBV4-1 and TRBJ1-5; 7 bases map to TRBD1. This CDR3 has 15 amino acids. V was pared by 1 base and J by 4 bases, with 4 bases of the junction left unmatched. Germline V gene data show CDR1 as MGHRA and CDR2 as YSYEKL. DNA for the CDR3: TGCGCCAGCAGCCAAGCAGGGGGGGGGAATCAGCCCCAGCATTTT. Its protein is CASSQAGGGNQPQHF.

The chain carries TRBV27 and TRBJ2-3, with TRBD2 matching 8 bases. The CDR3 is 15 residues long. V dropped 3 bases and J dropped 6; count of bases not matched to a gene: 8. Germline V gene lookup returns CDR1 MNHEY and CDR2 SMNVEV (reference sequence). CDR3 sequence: CASSFGGGHTDTQYF. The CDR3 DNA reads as TGTGCCAGCAGTTTCGGGGGGGGTCACACGGATACGCAGTATTTT.

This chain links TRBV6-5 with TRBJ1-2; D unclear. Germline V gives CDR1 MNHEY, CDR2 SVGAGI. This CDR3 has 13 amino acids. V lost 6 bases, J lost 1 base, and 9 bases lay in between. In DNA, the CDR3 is TGTGCCAGCAGACCCAGGCGTAACTATGGCTACACCTTC. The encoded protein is CASRPRRNYGYTF.

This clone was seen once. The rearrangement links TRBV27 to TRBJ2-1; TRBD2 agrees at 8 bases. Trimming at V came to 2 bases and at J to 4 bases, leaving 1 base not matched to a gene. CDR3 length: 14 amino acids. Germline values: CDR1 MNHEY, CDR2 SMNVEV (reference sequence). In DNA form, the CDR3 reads TGTGCCAGCAGTTTAGCGGGGGGTTACAATGAGCAGTTCTTC. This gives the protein CASSLAGGYNEQFF.

CDR3 sequence: CASSLGRGAGFSGNTIYF. Written as DNA, the CDR3 is TGTGCCAGCAGCCTGGGACGGGGAGCGGGGTTCTCTGGAAACACCATATATTTT. This chain connects TRBV11-2 to TRBJ1-3; D is perhaps TRBD1 (5 bases). Trimming removed 5 bases from V and 0 bases from J, with 20 bases in between. CDR1 and CDR2 from the germline V gene are SGHAT and FQNNGV. The CDR3 covers 18 residues. Together with reference TRBV11-2 and TRBJ1-3, the CDR3 gives the full variable domain: EAGVAQSPRYKIIEKRQSVAFWCNPISGHATLYWYQQILGQGPKLLIQFQNNGVVDDSQLPKDRFSAERLKGVDSTLKIQPAKLEDSAVYLCASSLGRGAGFSGNTIYFGEGSWLTVV.

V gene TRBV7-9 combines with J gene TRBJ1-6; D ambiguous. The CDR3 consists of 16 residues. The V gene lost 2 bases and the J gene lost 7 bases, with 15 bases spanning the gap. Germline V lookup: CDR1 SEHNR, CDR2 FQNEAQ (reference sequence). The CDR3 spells CASSLRPLLPNSPLHF. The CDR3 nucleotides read TGTGCCAGCAGCTTAAGGCCCCTATTGCCCAATTCACCCCTCCACTTT.

The CDR3 bases are TGTGCCAGCTCCCGAAAGGGCCACTATAATTCACCCCTCCACTTT. It encodes CASSRKGHYNSPLHF. The chain is built from TRBV6-5 and TRBJ1-6; no definite D call. The CDR3 covers 15 residues. Germline CDR1 reads MNHEY; CDR2 reads SVGAGI. Trimming shortened V by 8 bases and J by 3 bases, and 14 bases separated the two germline ends.

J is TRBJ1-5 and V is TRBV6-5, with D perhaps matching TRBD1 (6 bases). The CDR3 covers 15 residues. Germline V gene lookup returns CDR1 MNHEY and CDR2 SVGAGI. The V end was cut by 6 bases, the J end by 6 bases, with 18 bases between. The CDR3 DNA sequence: TGTGCCAGCAGGGATTATATACAGGGAACTCAGCCCCAGCATTTT. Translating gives CASRDYIQGTQPQHF.

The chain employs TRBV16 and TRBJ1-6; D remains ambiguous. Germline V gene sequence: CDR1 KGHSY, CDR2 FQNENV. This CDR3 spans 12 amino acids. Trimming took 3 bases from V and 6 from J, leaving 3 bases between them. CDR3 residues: CASSHSNSPLHF. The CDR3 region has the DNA TGTGCCAGCAGCCACTCTAATTCACCCCTCCACTTT.

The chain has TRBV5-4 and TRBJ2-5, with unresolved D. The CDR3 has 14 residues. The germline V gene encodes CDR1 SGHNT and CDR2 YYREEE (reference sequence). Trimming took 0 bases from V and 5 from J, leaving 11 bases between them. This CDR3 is CASSLGWSKETQYF. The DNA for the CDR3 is TGTGCCAGCAGCTTGGGCTGGAGTAAGGAGACCCAGTACTTC.

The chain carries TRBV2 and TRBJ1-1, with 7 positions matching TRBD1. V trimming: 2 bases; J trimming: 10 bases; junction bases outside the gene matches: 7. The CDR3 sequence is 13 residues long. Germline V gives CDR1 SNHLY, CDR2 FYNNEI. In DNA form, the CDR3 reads TGTGCCAGCAGTGAAAACAGGGGAGAAGGAGCTTTCTTT. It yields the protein CASSENRGEGAFF.